The entry below describes one T cell receptor beta chain. Its target is unknown. This entry belongs to a study of shared clonotypes between healthy human individuals. The study, taken as a whole, reports: Between a few donors, naive CD4 clonotypes were shared at a level of about 5%.

Naivety among CD8 cells was defined by CD45RO negativity and positive CCR7 selection, thereby excluding terminally differentiated effector memory CD45RA+ cells. Clones were sequenced by immunoSEQ multiplex PCR, and TCRdb holds only the in-frame ones, with some missing. The sample holds around 2.1 million clones, 93% seen once. Looked up from germline, CDR1 is MNHEY and CDR2 is SMNVEV (reference sequence). The CDR3 extends over 17 amino acids. The V gene end was trimmed by 2 bases and the J gene end by 6 bases; junction bases not matched to a gene: 15. This TCR came from a man aged 18-30 years in good health. Some clones in this sample may be carry-over from other donors' samples. What was sequenced was naive CD8+ T cells from PBMCs. The chain employs TRBV27 and TRBJ2-7, with TRBD2 matching over 8 bases. CDR3 sequence (DNA): TGTGCCAGCAGTTTACTCCACGGGGGGGGAGGGCCTGGCGAGCAGTACTTC. Translating it yields CASSLLHGGGGPGEQYF.